The 31 T cell receptor beta chains below were found in one sample sequenced in a study of blood T cells in healthy people across ages. The use of a sample-barcoded 5' primer and a J-beta primer mix characterized a second PCR of about 7 to 12 cycles. TCRdb re-called the 5' RACE reads through MiXCR, storing one row per CDR3 protein. This table holds fewer than 900,000 distinct CDR3 sequences, 43% found once. Sequencing used blood. The source is a woman aged 60-75 years in good health.

This clonotype was observed a few times. The V gene is TRBV20-1, the J gene TRBJ2-5, with no clear D. The CDR3 spans 12 residues. The V gene's germline CDR1 is DFQATT and CDR2 SNEGSKA (reference sequence). Between the trimmed V and J ends, which lost 6 bases and 1 base, there was a span of 9 bases. CDR3 coding DNA: TGCAGTGCCCCGGCGAGCCAAGAGACCCAGTACTTC. Protein: CSAPASQETQYF.

The sample holds many counts of this clonotype. This chain connects TRBV7-3 to TRBJ1-5, with D possibly matching TRBD1 (5 bases). V was trimmed by 5 bases and J by 5 bases, leaving 13 bases between them. The CDR3 runs 14 residues. The V gene's germline CDR1 is SGHTA and CDR2 FQGTGA. CDR3 loop: CASSQTGEHQPQHF. As DNA, the CDR3 is TGTGCCAGCAGCCAGACGGGGGAACATCAGCCCCAGCATTTT.

In DNA form, the CDR3 reads TGTGCCACCAGTGATTTGACACTAGCGGGAGGGGATACGCAGTATTTT. Its translation: CATSDLTLAGGDTQYF. The V and J genes are TRBV24-1 and TRBJ2-3; TRBD2 matches at 13 bases. The junction had 2 bases not matched to a gene; V was cut back by 0 bases and J by 6 bases. CDR3 length equals 16 residues. Germline V lookup: CDR1 KGHDR, CDR2 SFDVKD.

The J gene is TRBJ1-5, the V gene TRBV12-3 or TRBV12-4; TRBD1 agrees at 8 bases. This CDR3 contains 14 residues. The V segment lost 6 bases and the J segment 3 bases; nucleotides outside the gene matches: 4. The CDR3 nucleotides read TGTGCCAGCAGGCGGACAGGGAACAATCAGCCCCAGCATTTT. It encodes CASRRTGNNQPQHF.

The chain joins TRBV12-3 or TRBV12-4 to TRBJ2-3; the match to TRBD2 covers 16 bases. CDR3 length: 19 residues. Unmatched junction bases numbered 10, after V lost 6 bases and J lost 1 base. DNA of the CDR3: TGTGCCAGCAGACCCGGACCGGGACTAGCGGGAGGGGGCACAGATACGCAGTATTTT. Amino acids: CASRPGPGLAGGGTDTQYF.

The chain is built from TRBV28 and TRBJ2-1; D unresolved. The germline V gene has CDR1 MDHEN and CDR2 SYDVKM. There are 16 residues in the CDR3. Between the trimmed V and J ends, which lost 2 bases and 0 bases, there was a span of 11 bases. In DNA, the CDR3 is TGTGCCAGCAGTTTAGTCGCGATTAGCTCCTACAATGAGCAGTTCTTC. Its protein product is CASSLVAISSYNEQFF.

The rearrangement uses TRBV12-3 or TRBV12-4 and TRBJ2-2; D may be TRBD2 (6 bases). Between the trimmed V and J ends, which lost 5 bases and 6 bases, there was a span of 13 bases. This CDR3 region has 14 residues. The CDR3 coding sequence is TGTGCCAGCAGTGTAGGGACTTCCTCCGGGGAGCTGTTTTTT. Residues: CASSVGTSSGELFF.

With regard to this clonotype: A read error may account for a junction end that differs from germline. The chain has TRBV7-9 and TRBJ1-2; tentatively, D is TRBD1 (5 bases). Germline lookup yields CDR1 SEHNR and CDR2 FQNEAQ (reference sequence). The CDR3 is 16 amino acids. The CDR3 region is CTSSFSSSGTLGGYTF. The CDR3 bases are TGTACCAGCAGCTTCAGTTCAAGCGGGACCTTAGGAGGCTACACCTTC.

There are a few counts of this clonotype. The rearrangement links TRBV6-2 or TRBV6-3 to TRBJ2-5, with 9 bases fitting TRBD2. The CDR3 loop spans 15 amino acids. The J segment lost 5 bases and the V segment lost 7 bases, leaving 11 bases of the junction unmatched. CDR1 MNHEY and CDR2 SVGEGT come from the germline V gene. Written as DNA, the CDR3 is TGTGCCAGCAAAGAGGAGCGGGGGGCCCACGAGACCCAGTACTTC. Translating gives CASKEERGAHETQYF.

This clonotype showed up just a few times. V gene TRBV28 combines with J gene TRBJ2-7; 10 bases are a match to TRBD2. This CDR3 spans 15 amino acids. Germline lookup yields CDR1 MDHEN and CDR2 SYDVKM. The junction had 9 bases not matched to a gene; V was cut back by 5 bases and J by 5 bases. Here the CDR3 DNA reads TGTGCCAGCAGTCCCCTTGCTAGCGGGAGCAACGAGCAGTACTTC. It specifies CASSPLASGSNEQYF.

This clonotype was observed once. The gene calls are TRBV6-2 or TRBV6-3 and TRBJ1-5; TRBD1 matches 7 bases. V shed 5 bases and J 1 base; nucleotides not matched to a gene: 20. This CDR3 is 20 amino acids long. Germline V gives CDR1 MNHEY, CDR2 SVGEGT. The CDR3 DNA follows: TGTGCCAGCAGTCACCCAGGACAGGTTAATAGGGTCCGGAGCAATCAGCCCCAGCATTTT. Translation gives CASSHPGQVNRVRSNQPQHF.

The chain employs TRBV4-1 and TRBJ2-1; tentatively, D is TRBD1 or TRBD2 (5 bases each). The J call may be incorrect, as the DNA end agrees better with TRBJ2-7. The CDR3 is 19 residues long. Per germline, CDR1 MGHRA and CDR2 YSYEKL. The CDR3: CASSHSELGRPNSYNEQYF. The DNA of the CDR3 is TGCGCCAGCAGCCACAGCGAGTTGGGACGGCCGAATTCCTACAATGAGCAGTACTTC.

This clonotype appeared a few times. The rearrangement uses TRBV5-1 and TRBJ2-5; 9 nucleotides align to TRBD1. Germline CDR1 reads SGHRS; CDR2 reads YFSETQ. This CDR3 spans 14 amino acids. The V gene end was trimmed by 4 bases and the J gene end by 4 bases; junction bases not matched to a gene: 5. The CDR3 DNA reads TGCGCCAGCAGCCACAGGGGGCTTCTAGAGACCCAGTACTTC. Translation: CASSHRGLLETQYF.

The rearrangement joins TRBV11-2 to TRBJ2-1, with 13 bases fitting TRBD2. TRBJ2-7 explains the end of the DNA better; the J call may be wrong. The CDR3 runs 21 residues. Germline V gives CDR1 SGHAT, CDR2 FQNNGV. The CDR3 coding sequence is TGTGCCAGCAGCTTAGTAGCCCTGACTAGCGGGAGGTCAAGCTCCTACAATGAGCAGTACTTC. Protein sequence: CASSLVALTSGRSSSYNEQYF.

The J gene is TRBJ2-1, the V gene TRBV28; 7 bases match TRBD1. V gave up 5 bases and J gave up 6 bases; unmatched junction bases: 10. Germline CDR1 reads MDHEN; CDR2 reads SYDVKM. The CDR3 runs 15 residues. CDR3 DNA: TGTGCCAGCAGTCCTGCCGACAGGGCTGGCAATGAGCAGTTCTTC. Its protein product is CASSPADRAGNEQFF.

This clonotype was seen a handful of times. The V gene is TRBV20-1, the J gene TRBJ2-1; 15 positions match TRBD2. With V trimmed by 7 bases and J by 9 bases, 7 bases remained unmatched. Germline lookup yields CDR1 DFQATT and CDR2 SNEGSKA (reference sequence). This CDR3 comprises 14 residues. In nucleotides, the CDR3 is TGCAGTGTCCTCGGGACTAGCGGGGGGATTGAGCAGTTCTTC. It codes for CSVLGTSGGIEQFF.

This sequence joins TRBV6-2 or TRBV6-3 and TRBJ2-5, with 9 bases identical to TRBD2. V dropped 6 bases and J dropped 7; count of bases not matched to a gene: 12. The CDR3 runs to 15 residues. CDR1 is MNHEY, CDR2 SVGEGT, per germline. The CDR3 DNA sequence: TGTGCCAGCAGATTAGCGGGAGTCATTTTAGGGACCCAGTACTTC. It codes for CASRLAGVILGTQYF.

Only one count was recorded for this clonotype. This could be a read error, since a much larger clone is one nucleotide away. V is TRBV15 and J is TRBJ2-5; D uncertain. The CDR3 runs 13 residues. V gave up 7 bases and J gave up 3 bases, with 12 bases separating them. The V gene's germline CDR1 is LNHNV and CDR2 YYDKDF (reference sequence). This CDR3 is CATNNTNEETQYF. CDR3 sequence (DNA): TGTGCCACCAACAATACCAACGAAGAGACCCAGTACTTC.

The chain has TRBV5-1 and TRBJ2-5; 14 nucleotides match TRBD2. CDR3 length: 16 residues. V shed 2 bases, J shed 5 bases, and the junction held 5 bases outside the gene matches. The V gene's germline CDR1 is SGHRS and CDR2 YFSETQ. This CDR3 reads CASSLGTSGGLETQYF. The DNA for the CDR3 is TGCGCCAGCAGCTTAGGGACTAGCGGGGGATTGGAGACCCAGTACTTC.

V gene TRBV5-1 combines with J gene TRBJ2-1; TRBD2 agrees at 12 bases. Germline CDR1 and CDR2: SGHRS and YFSETQ. The CDR3 is made up of 17 amino acids. Trimming took 4 bases from V and 8 from J; bases not matched to a gene: 13. CDR3 coding DNA: TGCGCCAGCAGCCAAGACCCGGGACTAGCGGGCGGTGATGAGCAGTTCTTC. Its translation is CASSQDPGLAGGDEQFF.

This clonotype was seen a handful of times. The gene calls are TRBV20-1 and TRBJ2-6; D remains unclear. V was cut by 1 base and J by 0 bases, with 16 bases left in between. Germline lookup yields CDR1 DFQATT and CDR2 SNEGSKA (reference sequence). The CDR3 is 18 residues long. DNA of the CDR3: TGCAGTGCTAGAGTATTGGCAGGCGAGAGCTCTGGGGCCAACGTCCTGACTTTC. Translation gives CSARVLAGESSGANVLTF.

The chain is built from TRBV20-1 and TRBJ1-1; D perhaps matches TRBD1 (6 bases). The germline V gene has CDR1 DFQATT and CDR2 SNEGSKA (reference sequence). With 5 bases removed from V and 1 base from J, the gap between germline ends came to 14 bases. The CDR3 length is 14 residues. This CDR3 reads CSARGGAGNTEAFF. The CDR3, as DNA: TGCAGTGCTCGGGGGGGGGCAGGGAACACTGAAGCTTTCTTT.

The chain recombines TRBV20-1 with TRBJ2-1; 8 bases are a match to TRBD2. The CDR3 contains 15 residues. V lost 2 bases and J lost 4; bases outside the gene matches: 7. Germline V gene lookup returns CDR1 DFQATT and CDR2 SNEGSKA (reference sequence). The CDR3: CSARPGLESYNEQFF. The CDR3 bases are TGCAGTGCTAGACCGGGACTAGAGTCGTACAATGAGCAGTTCTTC.

This clonotype has at least ten counts. The chain links TRBV20-1 to TRBJ2-7; unclear D gene. Trimming pared 5 bases from V and 4 bases from J, leaving 15 bases between. Germline lookup yields CDR1 DFQATT and CDR2 SNEGSKA (reference sequence). This CDR3 spans 13 amino acids. CDR3 nucleotide sequence: TGCAGTGCTCGGCCCTGGGAAGGGTACGAGCAGTACTTC. Residues: CSARPWEGYEQYF.

Remarks on this clonotype: A read error may be the cause here, since a much bigger clone is one base away. CDR3 region: CSARGRRGFADTQYF. In DNA form, the CDR3 reads TGCAGTGCTAGAGGGAGGCGGGGTTTCGCAGATACGCAGTATTTT. The chain employs TRBV20-1 and TRBJ2-3; TRBD2 might be the D (6 bases). Germline V gene lookup returns CDR1 DFQATT and CDR2 SNEGSKA (reference sequence). CDR3 length equals 15 residues. V was shortened by 1 base and J by 4 bases, with 15 bases between the two germline ends.

This clonotype was seen only a few times. J is TRBJ2-1 and V is TRBV6-5, with D possibly matching TRBD2 (6 bases). The V and J ends lost 6 bases and 2 bases respectively, with 14 bases between them. The CDR3 totals 15 residues. CDR1 is MNHEY, CDR2 SVGAGI, per germline. The CDR3 spells CASSQGDFTYNEQFF. The CDR3 DNA sequence: TGTGCCAGCAGCCAAGGGGACTTTACCTACAATGAGCAGTTCTTC.

This clonotype was seen a few times. One junction end disagrees with the germline gene, perhaps due to a read error. The DNA of the CDR3 is TGTGCTAGCAGCGTACAGCCTGAAGAGACCCAGTACTTC. Translated, it gives CASSVQPEETQYF. The chain recombines TRBV7-7 with TRBJ2-5; D gene uncertain. The CDR3 has 13 amino acids. The germline V gene has CDR1 SSHAT and CDR2 FNYEAQ (reference sequence). Drawing the rest from reference TRBV7-7 and TRBJ2-5, the complete variable domain is GAGVSQSPRYKVTKRGQDVTLRCDPISSHATLYWYQQALGQGPEFLTYFNYEAQPDKSGLPSDRFSAERPEGSISTLTIQRTEQRDSAMYRCASSVQPEETQYFGPGTRLLVL.

This clonotype turned up a few times. The V call is TRBV20-1, the J call TRBJ1-4, with D uncertain. CDR1 and CDR2 (germline): DFQATT, SNEGSKA (reference sequence). The CDR3 runs 11 residues. V was pared by 5 bases and J by 5 bases, with 6 bases between. The chain's CDR3 is CSASQNEKLFF. In DNA form, the CDR3 reads TGCAGTGCTTCTCAGAATGAAAAACTGTTTTTT.

This chain connects TRBV9 to TRBJ2-1; 10 bases agree with TRBD2. The CDR3 has 15 residues. Germline V CDR1 and CDR2: SGDLS, YYNGEE. After removal of 1 base from V and 8 bases from J, the junction contained 6 bases not matched to a gene. CDR3 amino acids: CASSVTSGIMYEQFF. The CDR3 DNA sequence: TGTGCCAGCAGCGTAACTAGCGGGATCATGTATGAGCAGTTCTTC.

This clonotype was seen only a few times. CDR3 loop: CASRRWVGRNYEQYF. The CDR3 bases are TGTGCCAGCAGACGCTGGGTGGGGCGTAACTACGAGCAGTACTTC. The rearrangement links TRBV5-6 to TRBJ2-7; possibly TRBD1 for D (5 bases). This CDR3 region has 15 residues. Between the trimmed V and J ends, which lost 5 bases and 3 bases, there was a span of 18 bases. The V gene's germline CDR1 is SGHDT and CDR2 YYEEEE.

The sample holds a few counts of this clonotype. The rearrangement links TRBV13 to TRBJ1-2, with a weak D call TRBD1 (5 bases). The CDR3 is made up of 13 amino acids. The V end was cut by 5 bases, the J end by 7 bases, with 14 bases between. Germline CDR1 PRHDT, CDR2 FYEKMQ (reference sequence). The CDR3 nucleotides are TGTGCCAGCAGCCTCAGGGATAACGGTGGCTACACCTTC. It specifies CASSLRDNGGYTF.